A single sample gave rise to the 9 T cell receptor beta chains below, sequenced in a study of somatic mutations in cytotoxic T cells in rheumatoid arthritis. Sequencing was performed with immunoSEQ multiplex PCR; in TCRdb, only in-frame clones are kept and a portion is missing. The sample holds roughly 10,000 clones, 75% to 80% seen once. The sample comprised CD8+ T cells sorted from blood. Receptors originate from an adult with rheumatoid arthritis.

The CDR3 nucleotides read TGTGCCAGCAGTGGGGGGTTTGAGGGTGGTGTTGAGCAGTTCTTC. Its translation: CASSGGFEGGVEQFF. J is TRBJ2-1 and V is TRBV6-4, with D perhaps matching TRBD1 or TRBD2 (5 bases each). V was clipped by 4 bases and J by 9 bases, with 19 bases between them. CDR1 and CDR2 (germline): MRHNA, SNTAGT. The CDR3 consists of 15 residues.

The V gene is TRBV2, the J gene TRBJ1-1, with TRBD1 matching over 8 bases. Germline V gene data show CDR1 as SNHLY and CDR2 as FYNNEI. The CDR3 consists of 18 residues. V shed 6 bases, J shed 0 bases, and the junction held 15 bases outside the gene matches. The CDR3 sequence is CASSAPGQALPMNTEAFF. The CDR3 DNA sequence: TGTGCCAGCAGCGCTCCGGGACAGGCGCTACCTATGAACACTGAAGCTTTCTTT.

This sequence joins TRBV19 and TRBJ1-5; weak D call: TRBD1 (5 bases). Per germline, CDR1 LNHDA and CDR2 SQIVND (reference sequence). Deletions cut 7 bases from V and 0 bases from J, with 13 bases between. This CDR3 region has 15 residues. CDR3 nucleotides: TGTGCCAGTACGGTTACAGGCCATAGCAATCAGCCCCAGCATTTT. Translating gives CASTVTGHSNQPQHF. Complete variable domain (other parts from reference TRBV19 and TRBJ1-5): DGGITQSPKYLFRKEGQNVTLSCEQNLNHDAMYWYRQDPGQGLRLIYYSQIVNDFQKGDIAEGYSVSREKKESFPLTVTSAQKNPTAFYLCASTVTGHSNQPQHFGDGTRLSIL.

This clone was counted once. The rearrangement links TRBV7-2 to TRBJ1-1; D is unresolved. Germline lookup yields CDR1 SGHTA and CDR2 FQGNSA. The V end lost 1 base, the J end lost 5 bases, and 11 bases lay between the germline ends. The CDR3 runs to 14 residues. The CDR3 here is CASSLDFSETEAFF. CDR3 sequence (DNA): TGTGCCAGCAGCTTAGATTTTTCAGAAACTGAAGCTTTCTTT.

The chain links TRBV28 to TRBJ2-1; no reliable D call. Germline V gene lookup returns CDR1 MDHEN and CDR2 SYDVKM. V was shortened by 6 bases and J by 2 bases, with 14 bases between the two germline ends. The CDR3 is 15 residues long. CDR3: CASSSPSRAYNEQFF. CDR3 bases: TGTGCCAGCAGCTCCCCGAGCCGCGCCTACAATGAGCAGTTCTTC.

The V call is TRBV4-1, the J call TRBJ2-1; D could derive from TRBD1 or TRBD2 (6 bases each). The CDR3 has 15 residues. With 4 bases removed from V and 7 bases from J, the gap between germline ends came to 17 bases. CDR1 is MGHRA and CDR2 is YSYEKL in the germline V gene. This CDR3 is CASSPPGAFSNEQFF. The CDR3, as DNA: TGCGCCAGCAGCCCTCCGGGGGCCTTCTCGAATGAGCAGTTCTTC.

This sequence joins TRBV11-2 and TRBJ2-7; TRBD1 might be the D (6 bases). This CDR3 has 16 residues. Germline CDR1 reads SGHAT; CDR2 reads FQNNGV. V was trimmed by 5 bases and J by 3 bases, leaving 20 bases between them. The CDR3 loop reads CASSPFSGDIHYEQYF. The CDR3 DNA reads TGTGCCAGCAGCCCATTTTCAGGGGACATCCACTACGAGCAGTACTTC.

CDR3 in amino acids: CAWGYRTGERRAEQYF. CDR3 bases: TGTGCCTGGGGGTACCGGACAGGGGAAAGGCGGGCCGAGCAGTACTTC. The gene calls are TRBV30 and TRBJ2-7; 9 nucleotides agree with TRBD1. The J segment lost 6 bases and the V segment lost 5 bases, leaving 17 bases of the junction unmatched. Germline V gene data show CDR1 as GTSNPN and CDR2 as SVGIG (reference sequence). This CDR3 has 16 residues.

J is TRBJ1-1 and V is TRBV9; the D gene is possibly TRBD1 (6 bases). Germline V lookup: CDR1 SGDLS, CDR2 YYNGEE. V was cut by 0 bases and J by 0 bases, with 15 bases left in between. The CDR3 is 17 amino acids. The CDR3 sequence is CASSVGFGGQMNTEAFF. CDR3 in DNA: TGTGCCAGCAGCGTAGGCTTCGGGGGGCAGATGAACACTGAAGCTTTCTTT.